The 3 T cell receptor beta chains below were found in one sample sequenced in a study of blood T cell repertoires in COVID-19. Some clones are missing from TCRdb's copy, which holds only in-frame ones; the method was immunoSEQ multiplex PCR. The sample records 450,000 to 500,000 clones, 70% to 90% being singletons. Sequenced input: peripheral blood. The receptor set was obtained from a human donor in a cohort sampled during active COVID-19.

This sequence joins TRBV18 and TRBJ1-1; 9 nucleotides align to TRBD1. This CDR3 region has 16 residues. Trimming removed 1 base from V and 3 bases from J; junction bases left unmatched: 6. Germline V gene sequence: CDR1 KGHSH, CDR2 LQKENI. The chain's CDR3 is CASSPQGQGIYTEAFF. The CDR3 DNA reads as TGTGCCAGCTCACCACAGGGACAGGGAATTTACACTGAAGCTTTCTTT.

This chain links TRBV9 with TRBJ1-4; D remains unclear. CDR3 size: 15 residues. Germline CDR1 and CDR2: SGDLS and YYNGEE. V lost 5 bases and J lost 4, with 15 bases in between. The CDR3 sequence is CASSPRGSSNEKLFF. In DNA form, the CDR3 reads TGTGCCAGCAGTCCACGGGGATCAAGTAATGAAAAACTGTTTTTT.

The chain couples TRBV7-6 to TRBJ2-3, with a weak D call TRBD1 (6 bases). V shed 6 bases and J shed 4 bases, with 17 bases lying between them. Germline-derived CDR1 and CDR2 are SGHVS and FNYEAQ. The CDR3 spans 15 residues. In DNA, the CDR3 is TGTGCCAGCAGTTACAGGGATGGAAGGGCAGATACGCAGTATTTT. Translated, it gives CASSYRDGRADTQYF.